The T cell receptor beta chain under discussion was sequenced for a study of blood T cell repertoires in COVID-19. Turning to the study itself: The samples span acute and convalescent COVID-19 from the United States, Italy and Spain. Nucleic acid was either cDNA or gDNA, and it came from T cells, B-cell-depleted T cells, or PBMCs.

Per the original methods: Estimation of nucleated cell counts was performed using reference gene primer amplification. Produced via immunoSEQ multiplex PCR; TCRdb's table is partial and in-frame only. From that table come the V and J calls and clone size; the DNA was used to work out D and trimming. The top ten clones hold approximately 6.6% of a sample with around 320,000 clones, around 89% of them seen once. Trimming stripped 1 base from V and 0 bases from J, with 12 bases between. Germline values: CDR1 LNHDA, CDR2 SQIVND (reference sequence). The CDR3 has 16 residues. The sample taken for sequencing was peripheral blood. The origin of this receptor is a woman in her twenties or thirties who had recovered from COVID-19. V usage is TRBV19 and J usage is TRBJ1-1; the D is unclear. CDR3 sequence reads: CASSIAWRHLNTEAFF. In nucleotides, the CDR3 is TGTGCCAGTAGTATAGCTTGGCGGCACCTGAACACTGAAGCTTTCTTT.